Presented here are 9 T cell receptor beta chains from one specimen sequenced in a study of OX40 agonist ivuxolimab in advanced cancers. Profiled with immunoSEQ multiplex PCR; TCRdb holds only in-frame clones, not every one. This table has 75,000 or so clones, approximately 88% appearing once. The sequencing here drew on CD4+ or CD8+ T cells sorted from blood, taken in a trial of the OX40 agonist ivuxolimab. The receptor source for this set is an adult with an advanced solid tumor such as melanoma, head and neck, liver or kidney cancer.

The genes are TRBV2 and TRBJ1-1, with 7 bases lining up with TRBD1. This CDR3 is 14 amino acids long. V gave up 7 bases and J gave up 5 bases; unmatched junction bases: 10. Germline V gives CDR1 SNHLY, CDR2 FYNNEI. CDR3 amino acids: CASIQGTVHTEAFF. CDR3 bases: TGTGCCAGCATTCAGGGGACAGTCCATACTGAAGCTTTCTTT.

This clone has a handful of counts. The chain has TRBV6-6 and TRBJ1-6, with a weak D call TRBD1 (5 bases). There are 13 residues in the CDR3. The ends were cut back, 6 bases at V and 14 bases at J, with 17 bases in the middle. CDR1 is MNHNY, CDR2 SVGAGI, per germline (reference sequence). The CDR3 nucleotides read TGTGCCAGCAGGCAGGGTTGGGTTGGAGCCCTCCACTTT. This codes for CASRQGWVGALHF.

This clone is deemed medium-sized. The sample has other DNA sequences that encode this CDR3 too. The gene calls are TRBV5-8 and TRBJ1-5; perhaps TRBD1 as D (6 bases). CDR3 size: 15 residues. The germline V and J ends were trimmed by 2 bases and 0 bases, with 9 bases remaining between them. Germline values: CDR1 SGHTS, CDR2 YDEGEE. CDR3 sequence (DNA): TGTGCCAGCAGCTTACAGGGATATAGCAATCAGCCCCAGCATTTT. It is translated as CASSLQGYSNQPQHF. The whole variable domain, filled in from reference TRBV5-8 and TRBJ1-5, reads EAGVTQSPTHLIKTRGQQATLRCSPISGHTSVYWYQQALGLGLQFLLWYDEGEERNRGNFPPRFSGRQFPNYSSELNVNALELEDSALYLCASSLQGYSNQPQHFGDGTRLSIL.

This CDR3 reads CSASNVIEQFF. The CDR3 bases are TGCAGTGCTAGTAACGTCATTGAGCAGTTCTTC. This rearrangement joins TRBV20-1 to TRBJ2-1; D call uncertain. The CDR3 is 11 residues long. Germline V gene lookup returns CDR1 DFQATT and CDR2 SNEGSKA (reference sequence). Deletions cut 3 bases from V and 9 bases from J, with 9 bases between.

The chain employs TRBV7-3 and TRBJ2-2, with D uncertain. The V and J ends lost 7 bases and 6 bases respectively, with 12 bases between them. Germline V gives CDR1 SGHTA, CDR2 FQGTGA. This CDR3 comprises 13 residues. CDR3 loop: CASTIDRAGELFF. The CDR3 DNA sequence: TGTGCCAGCACCATCGATAGGGCCGGGGAGCTGTTTTTT. The complete variable domain, with remaining parts taken from reference TRBV7-3 and TRBJ2-2, reads GAGVSQTPSNKVTEKGKYVELRCDPISGHTALYWYRQSLGQGPEFLIYFQGTGAADDSGLPNDRFFAVRPEGSVSTLKIQRTERGDSAVYLCASTIDRAGELFFGEGSRLTVL.

This chain uses TRBV29-1 with TRBJ2-5; TRBD1 agrees at 9 bases. The J call is in doubt because the DNA end fits TRBJ2-7 better. This CDR3 has 13 amino acids. The germline CDR1 and CDR2 sequences are SQVTM and ANQGSEA. The CDR3 is CSVVGTGTYEQYF. The CDR3 DNA reads TGCAGCGTTGTGGGGACAGGGACCTACGAGCAGTACTTC.

The J gene is TRBJ1-1, the V gene TRBV4-3; D remains ambiguous. CDR3 length: 15 amino acids. Germline lookup yields CDR1 LGHNA and CDR2 YSLEER. Trimming cost V 5 bases and J 6 bases, with 19 bases left between them. The CDR3 DNA reads as TGCGCCAGCAGCTTCAATCTGGAGAGGGATGCTGAAGCTTTCTTT. It codes for CASSFNLERDAEAFF.

CDR3 DNA sequence: TGTGCCAGCAGCGAAGGGACGAGCGGTTCACCCCTCCACTTT. Residues: CASSEGTSGSPLHF. This chain links TRBV7-9 with TRBJ1-6; possibly TRBD1 for D (5 bases). The length of the CDR3 is 14 residues. Looked up from germline, CDR1 is SEHNR and CDR2 is FQNEAQ (reference sequence). V lost 5 bases and J lost 9, with 14 bases in between.

The chain uses TRBV7-9 and TRBJ2-7; the D call may be TRBD1 or TRBD2 (6 bases each). Trimming removed 5 bases at V and 6 bases at J, with 17 bases between. CDR1 and CDR2 (germline): SEHNR, FQNEAQ (reference sequence). CDR3 length equals 14 residues. The CDR3 protein is CASSHLRGLGEQYF. The CDR3 DNA follows: TGTGCCAGCAGCCACCTTCGGGGGCTAGGCGAGCAGTACTTC.